The 15 T cell receptor beta chains below come from one sample, sequenced in a study of cytomegalovirus exposure and HLA in healthy donors. PCR amplification relied on 60 Vbeta primers (plus 13 Jbeta primers). TCRdb's table, derived via immunoSEQ multiplex PCR, lists solely in-frame clones and lacks some. Of 100,000 to 150,000 clones listed, approximately 82% were seen once; the top ten hold approximately 2.8%. The sequenced sample consisted of PBMCs. These receptors originate from a boy aged 2 to 10 in good health and CMV-seronegative.

This clone was recorded a few times. The chain couples TRBV11-2 to TRBJ2-1, with 11 bases identical to TRBD1. The CDR3 has 17 residues. Germline-derived CDR1 and CDR2 are SGHAT and FQNNGV. The V segment lost 7 bases and the J segment 7 bases; nucleotides outside the gene matches: 15. The CDR3 DNA reads as TGTGCCAGCACCTCACGGGGGGACAGGGGGGCGAGGAATGAGCAGTTCTTC. This gives the protein CASTSRGDRGARNEQFF.

This clone was picked up one time. The chain uses TRBV5-1 and TRBJ1-6; no clear D gene. Trimming pared 1 base from V and 5 bases from J, leaving 7 bases between. CDR3 length equals 14 residues. Germline V gene sequence: CDR1 SGHRS, CDR2 YFSETQ. CDR3 sequence: CASSLLSDNSPLHF. The CDR3 DNA is TGCGCCAGCAGCTTGTTGTCAGATAATTCACCCCTCCACTTT.

V usage is TRBV7-3 and J usage is TRBJ1-1; the match to TRBD1 covers 7 bases. The CDR3 runs 15 residues. Germline trimming cut 5 bases from V and 3 bases from J; bases unmatched to any gene: 9. Germline loops: CDR1 SGHTA, CDR2 FQGTGA. The CDR3: CASSIQGRGHTEAFF. CDR3 DNA: TGTGCCAGCAGCATACAGGGAAGGGGGCACACTGAAGCTTTCTTT.

The CDR3 protein is CASLDRLAGANEQFF. For the CDR3, the DNA is TGTGCCAGCTTAGACAGACTAGCCGGAGCCAATGAGCAGTTCTTC. V usage is TRBV27 and J usage is TRBJ2-1; 7 nucleotides agree with TRBD2. This CDR3 contains 15 residues. After removal of 8 bases from V and 6 bases from J, the junction contained 13 bases not matched to a gene. Germline V lookup: CDR1 MNHEY, CDR2 SMNVEV (reference sequence).

The V and J genes are TRBV27 and TRBJ1-1; D perhaps matches TRBD1 (5 bases). The germline V gene encodes CDR1 MNHEY and CDR2 SMNVEV (reference sequence). The CDR3 covers 16 residues. Trimming left V 4 bases short and J 1 base short, with 16 bases between. In nucleotides, the CDR3 is TGTGCCAGCAGTTCTTTGGGTCTGGGGCCGAACACTGAAGCTTTCTTT. Translated: CASSSLGLGPNTEAFF.

In its sample, this clone was seen a few times. This chain uses TRBV4-1 with TRBJ1-2; 9 bases agree with TRBD1. Germline CDR1 MGHRA, CDR2 YSYEKL. The CDR3 totals 14 residues. Trimming at V came to 1 base and at J to 8 bases, leaving 5 bases not matched to a gene. CDR3 in amino acids: CASSQVDRGGGYTF. The CDR3 DNA is TGCGCCAGCAGCCAAGTAGACAGGGGGGGAGGCTACACCTTC.

This clone was recorded once. The chain carries TRBV7-2 and TRBJ1-2; possible D gene TRBD1, 5 bases. Trimming removed 4 bases at V and 4 bases at J, with 13 bases between. CDR3 length: 14 amino acids. In germline, CDR1 is SGHTA, CDR2 FQGNSA. The CDR3 spells CASSYLSGAYGYTF. For the CDR3, the DNA is TGTGCCAGCAGCTACCTTAGCGGGGCCTATGGCTACACCTTC.

This chain connects TRBV15 to TRBJ1-1; a weak D match, TRBD1 (6 bases). CDR1 is LNHNV, CDR2 YYDKDF, per germline (reference sequence). There are 13 residues in the CDR3. Trimming took off 0 bases at V and 11 bases at J, with 13 bases between the two ends. In DNA, the CDR3 is TGTGCCACCAGCAGAGAACAGGGTAGGGTGGCTTTCTTT. Its translation: CATSREQGRVAFF.

This chain uses TRBV10-3 with TRBJ1-5; TRBD1 might be the D (5 bases). This CDR3 region has 15 residues. Trimming stripped 6 bases from V and 4 bases from J, with 16 bases between. The germline gives CDR1 ENHRY, CDR2 SYGVKD. The CDR3 region has the DNA TGTGCCATCAGACAGGCCCTCAATCCTAATCAGCCCCAGCATTTT. Its translation: CAIRQALNPNQPQHF.

The chain recombines TRBV2 with TRBJ1-5, with D maybe TRBD1 (6 bases). Germline V lookup: CDR1 SNHLY, CDR2 FYNNEI. The CDR3 consists of 15 residues. V lost 5 bases and J lost 7, with 18 bases in between. Here the CDR3 DNA reads TGTGCCAGCAGTTTCCAACAGGGTCCTATCCAGCCCCAGCATTTT. Encoded protein: CASSFQQGPIQPQHF.

The rearrangement joins TRBV10-3 to TRBJ2-1, with 9 positions matching TRBD2. CDR1 and CDR2 from the germline V gene are ENHRY and SYGVKD. V lost 5 bases, J lost 4 bases, and 3 bases stayed unmatched. The CDR3 totals 14 residues. The CDR3 DNA sequence: TGTGCCATCAGTTGGACTAGCGAATACAATGAGCAGTTCTTC. Its protein is CAISWTSEYNEQFF.

V is TRBV19 and J is TRBJ2-5, with D uncertain. V lost 0 bases, J lost 5 bases, and 10 bases lay in between. The CDR3 extends over 14 amino acids. The germline V gene has CDR1 LNHDA and CDR2 SQIVND (reference sequence). CDR3 sequence: CASSIDHPSETQYF. CDR3 DNA: TGTGCCAGTAGTATAGATCACCCGAGCGAGACCCAGTACTTC.

This clone was observed a single time. The V and J genes are TRBV4-3 and TRBJ2-5, with TRBD1 identical over 7 bases. The germline V gene encodes CDR1 LGHNA and CDR2 YSLEER. The CDR3 has 15 residues. The V segment lost 1 base and the J segment 1 base; nucleotides outside the gene matches: 3. The CDR3 DNA reads as TGCGCCAGCAGCCAAGGACAGGGTATCCAAGAGACCCAGTACTTC. As protein: CASSQGQGIQETQYF.

The chain employs TRBV6-5 and TRBJ2-2; TRBD1 matches at 7 bases. From germline, CDR1 is MNHEY and CDR2 SVGAGI. The CDR3 has 15 residues. The trim removed 3 bases at V and 0 bases at J, leaving 1 base unmatched. The CDR3: CASSYGQANTGELFF. The CDR3 DNA follows: TGTGCCAGCAGTTATGGACAGGCGAACACCGGGGAGCTGTTTTTT.

The rearrangement links TRBV7-2 to TRBJ1-1; unclear D gene. Trimming cost V 4 bases and J 5 bases, with 14 bases left between them. The CDR3 length is 14 residues. Looked up from germline, CDR1 is SGHTA and CDR2 is FQGNSA. Written as DNA, the CDR3 is TGTGCCAGCAGCTCGACATGGGGAGGGACTGAAGCTTTCTTT. This sequence encodes CASSSTWGGTEAFF.